This record looks at one TCR beta chain sequence and its context. These data belong to a study of low-dose radiotherapy and immunotherapy resistance in tumors. Advanced solid tumors lacking tumor-infiltrating lymphocytes were present in eligible patients. The germline CDR1 and CDR2 sequences are LNHDA and SQIVND (reference sequence). The CDR3 sequence is 13 residues long. With 8 bases removed from V and 7 bases from J, the gap between germline ends came to 14 bases. Alpha- and beta-chain coverage of first-strand cDNA came from TRAV- and TRBV-specific primers. With a constant-region primer and a V-primer adapter, TCRs were subjected to around 20 PCR cycles of amplification. Each CDR3 protein gets one entry after TCRdb re-called the reads with MiXCR. This sample has 10,000 to 15,000 distinct CDR3 sequences; approximately 57% occur once, and the top ten carry less than 10%.

This sequence joins TRBV19 and TRBJ1-4, with unresolved D. The source is a human donor with advanced metastatic prostate, ovarian, gallbladder or colorectal cancer (not recorded which). This table probably holds off-target reads from a library built for another chain. CDR3 loop: CASRFIDLEKLFF. As DNA, the CDR3 is TGTGCCAGTCGTTTTATCGACCTTGAAAAACTGTTTTTT. Variable domain in full (rest from reference TRBV19 and TRBJ1-4): DGGITQSPKYLFRKEGQNVTLSCEQNLNHDAMYWYRQDPGQGLRLIYYSQIVNDFQKGDIAEGYSVSREKKESFPLTVTSAQKNPTAFYLCASRFIDLEKLFFGSGTQLSVL.